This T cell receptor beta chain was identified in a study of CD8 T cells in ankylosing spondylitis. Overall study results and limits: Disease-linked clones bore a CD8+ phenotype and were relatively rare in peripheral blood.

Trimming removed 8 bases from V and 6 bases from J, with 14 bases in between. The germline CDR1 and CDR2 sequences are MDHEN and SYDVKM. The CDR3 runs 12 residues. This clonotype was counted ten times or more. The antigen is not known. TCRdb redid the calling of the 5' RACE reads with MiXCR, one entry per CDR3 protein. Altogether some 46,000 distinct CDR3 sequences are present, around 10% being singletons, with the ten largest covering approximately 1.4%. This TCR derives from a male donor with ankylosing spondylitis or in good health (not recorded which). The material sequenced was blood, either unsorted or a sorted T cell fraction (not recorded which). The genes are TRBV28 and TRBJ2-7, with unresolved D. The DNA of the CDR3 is TGTGCCAGCGACACATCCTGGGGCGAGCAGTACTTC. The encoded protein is CASDTSWGEQYF.